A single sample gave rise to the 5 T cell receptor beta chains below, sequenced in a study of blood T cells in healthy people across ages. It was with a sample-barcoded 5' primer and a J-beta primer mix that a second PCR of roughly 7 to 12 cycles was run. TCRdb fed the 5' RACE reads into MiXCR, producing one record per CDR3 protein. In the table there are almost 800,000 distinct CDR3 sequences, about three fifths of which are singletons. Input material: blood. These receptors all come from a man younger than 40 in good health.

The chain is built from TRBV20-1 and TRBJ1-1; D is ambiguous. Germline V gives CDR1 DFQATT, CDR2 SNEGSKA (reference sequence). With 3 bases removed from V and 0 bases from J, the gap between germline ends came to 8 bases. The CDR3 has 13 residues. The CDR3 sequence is CSARGDMNTEAFF. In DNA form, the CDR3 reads TGCAGTGCTAGGGGTGACATGAACACTGAAGCTTTCTTT.

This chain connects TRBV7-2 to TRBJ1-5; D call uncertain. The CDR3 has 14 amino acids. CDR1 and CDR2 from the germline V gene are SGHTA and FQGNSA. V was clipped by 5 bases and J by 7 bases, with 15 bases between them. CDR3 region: CASSERRVGQPQHF. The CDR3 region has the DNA TGTGCCAGCAGCGAAAGGAGGGTCGGGCAGCCCCAGCATTTT.

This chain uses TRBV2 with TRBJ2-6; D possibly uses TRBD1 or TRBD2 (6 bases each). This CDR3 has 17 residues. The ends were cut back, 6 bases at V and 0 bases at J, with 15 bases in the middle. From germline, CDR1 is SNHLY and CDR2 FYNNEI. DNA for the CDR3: TGTGCCAGCAGGGTAGGGGGAGGAGCCTCTGGGGCCAACGTCCTGACTTTC. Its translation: CASRVGGGASGANVLTF.

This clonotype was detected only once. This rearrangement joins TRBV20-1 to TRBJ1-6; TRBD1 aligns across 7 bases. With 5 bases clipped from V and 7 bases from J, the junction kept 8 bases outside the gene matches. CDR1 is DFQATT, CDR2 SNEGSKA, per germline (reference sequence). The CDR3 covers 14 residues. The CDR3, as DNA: TGCAGTGCTTCTTTGACAGGGAGGAATTCACCCCTCCACTTT. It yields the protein CSASLTGRNSPLHF.

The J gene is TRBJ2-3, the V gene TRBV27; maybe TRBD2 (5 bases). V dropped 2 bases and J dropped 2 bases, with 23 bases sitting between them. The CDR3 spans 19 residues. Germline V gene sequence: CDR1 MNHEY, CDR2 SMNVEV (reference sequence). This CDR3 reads CASSLLPVLGPKDTDTQYF. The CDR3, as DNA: TGTGCCAGCAGTTTACTCCCGGTACTAGGTCCAAAAGACACAGATACGCAGTATTTT.